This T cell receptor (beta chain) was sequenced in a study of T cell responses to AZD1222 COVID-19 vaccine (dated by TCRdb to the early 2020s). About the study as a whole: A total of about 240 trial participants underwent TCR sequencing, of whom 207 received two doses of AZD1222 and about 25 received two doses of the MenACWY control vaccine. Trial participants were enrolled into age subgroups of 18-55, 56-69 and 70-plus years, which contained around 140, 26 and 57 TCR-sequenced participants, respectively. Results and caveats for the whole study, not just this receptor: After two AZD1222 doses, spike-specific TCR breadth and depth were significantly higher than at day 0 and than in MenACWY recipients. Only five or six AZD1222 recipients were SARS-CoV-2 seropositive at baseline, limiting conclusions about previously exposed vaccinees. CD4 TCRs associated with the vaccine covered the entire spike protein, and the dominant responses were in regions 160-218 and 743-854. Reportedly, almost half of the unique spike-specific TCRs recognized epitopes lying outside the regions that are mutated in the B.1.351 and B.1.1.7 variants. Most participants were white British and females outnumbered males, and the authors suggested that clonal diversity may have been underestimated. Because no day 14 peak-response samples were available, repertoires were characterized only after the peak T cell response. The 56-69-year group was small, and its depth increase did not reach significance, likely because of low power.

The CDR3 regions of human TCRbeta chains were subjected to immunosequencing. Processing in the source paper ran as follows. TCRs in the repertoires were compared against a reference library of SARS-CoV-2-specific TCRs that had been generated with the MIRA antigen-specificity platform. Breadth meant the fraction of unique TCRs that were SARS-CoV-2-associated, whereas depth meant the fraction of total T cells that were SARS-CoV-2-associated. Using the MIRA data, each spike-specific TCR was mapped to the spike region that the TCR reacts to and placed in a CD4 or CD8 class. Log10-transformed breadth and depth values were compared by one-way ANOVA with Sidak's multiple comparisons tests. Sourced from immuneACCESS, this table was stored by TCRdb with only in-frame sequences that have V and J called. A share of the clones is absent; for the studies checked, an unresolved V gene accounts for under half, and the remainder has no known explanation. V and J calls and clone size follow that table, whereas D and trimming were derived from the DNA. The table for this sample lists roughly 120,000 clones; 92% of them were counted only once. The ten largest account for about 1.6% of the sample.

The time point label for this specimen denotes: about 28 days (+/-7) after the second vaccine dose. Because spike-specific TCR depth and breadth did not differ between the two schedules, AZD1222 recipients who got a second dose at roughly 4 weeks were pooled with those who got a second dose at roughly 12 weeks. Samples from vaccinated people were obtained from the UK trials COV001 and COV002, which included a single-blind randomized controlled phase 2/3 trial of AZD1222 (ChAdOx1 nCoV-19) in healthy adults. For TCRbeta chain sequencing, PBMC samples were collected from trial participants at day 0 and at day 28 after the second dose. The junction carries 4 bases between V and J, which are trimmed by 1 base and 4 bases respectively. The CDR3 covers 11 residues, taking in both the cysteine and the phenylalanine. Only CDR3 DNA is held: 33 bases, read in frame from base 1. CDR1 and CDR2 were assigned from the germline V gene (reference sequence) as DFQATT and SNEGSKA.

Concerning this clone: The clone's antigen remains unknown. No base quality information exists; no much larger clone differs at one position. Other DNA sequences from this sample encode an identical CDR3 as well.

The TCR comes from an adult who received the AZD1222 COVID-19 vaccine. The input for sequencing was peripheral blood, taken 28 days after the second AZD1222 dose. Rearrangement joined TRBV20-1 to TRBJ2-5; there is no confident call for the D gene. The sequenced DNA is TGCAGTGCTAGAGTTCGAGAGACCCAGTACTTC. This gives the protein CSARVRETQYF.